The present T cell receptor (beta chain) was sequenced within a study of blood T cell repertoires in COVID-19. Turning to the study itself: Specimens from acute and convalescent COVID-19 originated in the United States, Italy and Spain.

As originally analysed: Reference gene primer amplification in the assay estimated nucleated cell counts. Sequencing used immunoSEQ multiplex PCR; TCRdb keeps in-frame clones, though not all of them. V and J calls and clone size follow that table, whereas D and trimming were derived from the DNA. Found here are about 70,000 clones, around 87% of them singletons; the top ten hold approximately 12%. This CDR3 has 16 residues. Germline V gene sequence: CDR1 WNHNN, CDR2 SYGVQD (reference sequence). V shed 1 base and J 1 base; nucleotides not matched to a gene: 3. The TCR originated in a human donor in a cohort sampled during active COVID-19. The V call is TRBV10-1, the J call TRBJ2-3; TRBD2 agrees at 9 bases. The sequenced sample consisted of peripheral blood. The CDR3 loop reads CASSEFKRGGTDTQYF. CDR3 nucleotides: TGCGCCAGCAGTGAGTTCAAGCGGGGGGGCACAGATACGCAGTATTTT.